The clone carrying this TCR beta chain was seen a few times. This sample is drawn from a study of patients and donors after allogeneic stem cell transplantation. The ends lost 5 bases at V and 5 bases at J; junction bases unmatched: 11. Germline values: CDR1 MNHEY, CDR2 SMNVEV (reference sequence). This CDR3 comprises 16 residues. TCRdb re-analysed the RT-PCR reads in MiXCR, keeping a single row per CDR3 protein. The table records about 410,000 distinct CDR3 sequences, around 16% of them present only once. J is TRBJ2-5 and V is TRBV27, with TRBD2 identical over 10 bases. The specimen was blood, either unsorted or a sorted T cell fraction (not recorded which). The clonotype was recovered from a human donor who was either an allogeneic HSCT recipient or a stem cell or donor lymphocyte infusion donor (not recorded which). It is not recorded whose cells these are; they may come from a transplant donor. CDR3: CASSKGLADPRETQYF. CDR3 bases: TGTGCCAGCAGTAAAGGACTAGCGGACCCCCGGGAGACCCAGTACTTC.